This TCR beta chain was sequenced for a study of T cell changes during pregnancy in multiple sclerosis (dated by TCRdb to the late 2010s). Regarding the complete study: The study looked at changes in the T cell repertoire across pregnancy in women with multiple sclerosis.

About this clone: Its antigen is unknown. Qualities for individual bases were not recorded, and no much larger clone is one base off.

The library was prepared using the immunoSEQ multiplex PCR assay. The source is immuneACCESS, and TCRdb retained only in-frame sequences with V and J called. Part of the clones is not carried over; for the studies checked, unresolved V genes explain less than half of this, and the remainder is unexplained. This sample has 70,000 to 80,000 clones in its table, and around nine tenths of those were observed once. Of the sample, 3% to 3.5% is held by the ten largest clones. The cysteine opens and the phenylalanine closes a CDR3 of 16 amino acids. The only DNA kept is the CDR3, 48 bases in frame from the first base. V sheds 1 base and J sheds 5 bases, leaving 20 bases between their ends. In the germline V gene (reference sequence), CDR1 corresponds to GTSNPN and CDR2 to SVGIG.

The source was peripheral blood, collected before pregnancy. The rearrangement combines TRBV30 with TRBJ1-1, and TRBD1 may be the D gene, going by 5 matching bases. This receptor was identified in a female donor with multiple sclerosis, enrolled in a pregnancy study. At the DNA level, the sequence is TGTGCCTGGAGTGAACCGGGCTCCGCACGGGGGACTGAAGCTTTCTTT. It translates as CAWSEPGSARGTEAFF.